A selection of T cell receptor beta chains follows, all from one sample in a study of T cell repertoires in cytomegalovirus infection. Using its own MiXCR run on the reads, TCRdb lists one record per CDR3 protein. The sample contains hundreds of thousands of distinct CDR3 sequences, approximately 8.9% of which appear only once. The sample consisted of PBMCs. Receptors were obtained from a human donor in good health (CMV status not recorded). Some clones in this sample may be carry-over from other donors' samples. Each CDR3 is given with its conserved first and last residue. The D gene is left open where the match is weak. Size is omitted from some rows. Given values are once, few, many or a class for expanded clones.

D gene	V gene	J gene	clone size	CDR3 DNA	CDR3 protein
.	TRBV6-2/TRBV6-3	TRBJ1-1	many	TGTGCCAGCACCGCCTGGGCAGCCACTGAAGCTTTCTTT	CASTAWAATEAFF
TRBD2	TRBV20-1	TRBJ2-5	.	TGCAGCCTAGCGGTCCAAGAGACCCAGTACTTC	CSLAVQETQYF
.	TRBV14	TRBJ2-2	.	TGTGCCAGCAGCATGGGACCAGGGCCCCAGAGAGTCGGGGAGCTGTTTTTT	CASSMGPGPQRVGELFF
.	TRBV5-6	TRBJ1-1	.	TGTGCCAGCAGCTTTACCACTGAAGCTTTCTTT	CASSFTTEAFF
.	TRBV15	TRBJ1-5	.	TGTGCCACCAGCGGAAGGGGGGTGAAACAGCCCCAGCATTTT	CATSGRGVKQPQHF
TRBD2	TRBV7-9	TRBJ2-5	many	TGTGCCAGCAGCTGGAGAGCGGGGGACCAAGAGACCCAGTACTTC	CASSWRAGDQETQYF
TRBD1	TRBV13	TRBJ1-3	many	TGTGCCAGCAGCGTGGGACAGTCGAGCTCTGGAAACACCATATATTTT	CASSVGQSSSGNTIYF
TRBD1	TRBV20-1	TRBJ1-3	.	TGCAGTGCGTCGTACAGGGGGCCTGGTTACACCATATATTTT	CSASYRGPGYTIYF
.	TRBV29-1	TRBJ2-2	.	TGCAGCGGTCTTAACACCGGGGAGCTGTTTTTT	CSGLNTGELFF
.	TRBV10-3	TRBJ2-2	many	TGTGCCATCAGTGAAACAGCGGGCGGGGAGCTGTTTTTT	CAISETAGGELFF
.	TRBV7-2	TRBJ1-2	many	TGTGCCAGCAGCTTCTACCAGTCGGGGGGCGTCCGCGGCTACACCTTC	CASSFYQSGGVRGYTF
.	TRBV2	TRBJ2-2	.	TGTGCCAGCAGTTGGACTTTTGGGACTTCGAACACCGGGGAGCTGTTTTTT	CASSWTFGTSNTGELFF
.	TRBV7-8	TRBJ1-1	many	TGTGCCAGCAGCCGGAGCTTCACTGAAGCTTTCTTT	CASSRSFTEAFF
.	TRBV5-4	TRBJ2-3	many	TGTGCCAGCAGCTTGGATGGTATTACGGGCACAGATACGCAGTATTTT	CASSLDGITGTDTQYF
TRBD1	TRBV12-3/TRBV12-4	TRBJ2-3	many	TGTGCCAGCAGTTTAAGAACAGGGGGCATAGATACGCAGTATTTT	CASSLRTGGIDTQYF
.	TRBV6-8	TRBJ2-1	many	TGTGCCAGCAGTTACCCACCTGAGCAGTTCTTC	CASSYPPEQFF
.	TRBV19	TRBJ2-1	many	TGTGCCAGTGCGGGATTTCCCTACAATGAGCAGTTCTTC	CASAGFPYNEQFF